These 8 T cell receptor beta chains share one sample of origin, sequenced in a study of T cell responses to AZD1222 COVID-19 vaccine. This table comes from immunoSEQ multiplex PCR, and its TCRdb copy is limited to in-frame clones, with some not included. This table has 98,000 or so clones, 88% appearing once. The sample here was peripheral blood, taken 28 days after the second AZD1222 dose. The source of these receptors is an adult who received the AZD1222 COVID-19 vaccine.

This chain joins TRBV5-6 and TRBJ2-2; 14 nucleotides align to TRBD2. The CDR3 length is 17 residues. V lost 4 bases and J lost 5; bases outside the gene matches: 7. Germline V lookup: CDR1 SGHDT, CDR2 YYEEEE. In DNA form, the CDR3 reads TGTGCCAGCAGCGAGGGACTAGCGGGAGTAAGAACCGGGGAGCTGTTTTTT. It specifies CASSEGLAGVRTGELFF.

This chain uses TRBV5-4 with TRBJ1-5; unclear D gene. The ends were cut back, 2 bases at V and 0 bases at J, with 9 bases in the middle. CDR1 and CDR2 (germline): SGHNT, YYREEE (reference sequence). The CDR3 spans 15 residues. In DNA, the CDR3 is TGTGCCAGCAGCTTCGGAGTCAATAGCAATCAGCCCCAGCATTTT. Amino acid sequence: CASSFGVNSNQPQHF.

The rearrangement links TRBV19 to TRBJ1-2, with TRBD1 matching 7 bases. The germline gives CDR1 LNHDA, CDR2 SQIVND (reference sequence). There are 16 residues in the CDR3. Trimming at V came to 3 bases and at J to 4 bases, leaving 11 bases not matched to a gene. CDR3 sequence: CASSIEGRGIGYGYTF. In DNA, the CDR3 is TGTGCCAGTAGTATTGAGGGCAGGGGGATCGGCTATGGCTACACCTTC.

The V call is TRBV7-6, the J call TRBJ2-3, with 8 positions matching TRBD1. Germline loops: CDR1 SGHVS, CDR2 FNYEAQ. The CDR3 totals 16 residues. V gave up 3 bases and J gave up 4 bases; unmatched junction bases: 9. CDR3 sequence (DNA): TGTGCCAGCAGCTTCGGACAGGGATCGAGTTCAGATACGCAGTATTTT. Encoded protein: CASSFGQGSSSDTQYF.

Of note for this clone: An end of the junction does not agree with germline; a read error may underlie this. The J gene is TRBJ1-2, the V gene TRBV6-1, with 10 nucleotides matching TRBD1. The CDR3 loop spans 12 amino acids. Germline-derived CDR1 and CDR2 are MNHNS and SASEGT. The CDR3 region has the DNA TGTGCCAGCAGTGAACAGGGGACAGGGGCACCCTTC. It translates to CASSEQGTGAPF.

This clone appeared a single time. The chain uses TRBV10-1 and TRBJ1-2; D perhaps matches TRBD1 (5 bases). V was cut by 0 bases and J by 4 bases, with 9 bases left in between. CDR1 WNHNN and CDR2 SYGVQD come from the germline V gene (reference sequence). The CDR3 covers 14 residues. The CDR3 DNA reads TGCGCCAGCAGTGAGTCGGGACGGCCCTATGGCTACACCTTC. It encodes CASSESGRPYGYTF.

This sequence joins TRBV6-5 and TRBJ1-2; D is possibly TRBD1 (6 bases). With 0 bases removed from V and 6 bases from J, the gap between germline ends came to 11 bases. Germline V lookup: CDR1 MNHEY, CDR2 SVGAGI. The CDR3 covers 14 residues. The CDR3 loop is CASSYSRGGNGYTF. The CDR3 DNA reads as TGTGCCAGCAGTTACTCCAGGGGAGGGAATGGCTACACCTTC.

Only a few counts were recorded for this clone. The V gene is TRBV28, the J gene TRBJ1-2; 8 bases are shared with TRBD1. CDR1 and CDR2 (germline): MDHEN, SYDVKM. This CDR3 has 16 residues. With 3 bases clipped from V and 1 base from J, the junction kept 7 bases outside the gene matches. This CDR3 is CASSLSTGVLNYGYTF. Here the CDR3 DNA reads TGTGCCAGCAGTTTGTCGACAGGGGTCCTTAACTATGGCTACACCTTC.